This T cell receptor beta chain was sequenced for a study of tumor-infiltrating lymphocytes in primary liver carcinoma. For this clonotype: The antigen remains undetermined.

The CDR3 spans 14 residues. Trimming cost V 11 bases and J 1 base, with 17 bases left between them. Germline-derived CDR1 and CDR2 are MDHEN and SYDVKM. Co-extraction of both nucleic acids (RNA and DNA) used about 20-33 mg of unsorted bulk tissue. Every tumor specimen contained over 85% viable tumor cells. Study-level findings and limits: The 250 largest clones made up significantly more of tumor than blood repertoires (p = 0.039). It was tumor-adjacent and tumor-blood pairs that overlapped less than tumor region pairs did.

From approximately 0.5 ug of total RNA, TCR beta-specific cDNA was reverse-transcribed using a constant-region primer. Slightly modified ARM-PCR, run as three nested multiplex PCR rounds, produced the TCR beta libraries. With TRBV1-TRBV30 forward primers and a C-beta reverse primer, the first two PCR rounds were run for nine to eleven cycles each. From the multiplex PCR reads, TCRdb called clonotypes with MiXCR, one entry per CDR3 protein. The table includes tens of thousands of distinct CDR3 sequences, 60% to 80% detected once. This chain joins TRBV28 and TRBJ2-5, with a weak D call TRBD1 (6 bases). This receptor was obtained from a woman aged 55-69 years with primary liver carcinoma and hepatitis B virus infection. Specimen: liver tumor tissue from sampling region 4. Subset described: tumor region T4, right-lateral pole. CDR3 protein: CAPHSGDTQETQYF. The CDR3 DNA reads TGTGCCCCACATTCCGGGGACACCCAAGAGACCCAGTACTTC.